This is a list of T cell receptor beta chains from one sample in a study of blood T cells in healthy people across ages. TCRdb itself ran the 5' RACE reads through MiXCR, one entry per CDR3 protein. The table includes 1,500,000 or so distinct CDR3 sequences, approximately 43% detected once. Sequencing was done on a sample of blood. The receptors stem from a woman aged 18-35 years in good health. Each CDR3 is given with its conserved first and last residue. A D gene is named only where the DNA matches it firmly. Not every row has a clone size; where given, it reads once, few, many or a size class.

v_call: TRBV6-5
j_call: TRBJ2-3
d_call: NA
clone_size: NA
cdr3_aa: CASTPRAPGWDTQYF
cdr3_nt: TGTGCCAGCACCCCACGAGCGCCGGGGTGGGATACGCAGTATTTT

v_call: TRBV20-1
j_call: TRBJ2-1
d_call: NA
clone_size: NA
cdr3_aa: CSARGRKGSYNEQFF
cdr3_nt: TGCAGTGCTAGAGGGCGGAAGGGGTCCTACAATGAGCAGTTCTTC

v_call: TRBV20-1
j_call: TRBJ2-7
d_call: NA
clone_size: NA
cdr3_aa: CHARQGHSGEQYF
cdr3_nt: TGCCATGCAAGGCAGGGACATTCCGGCGAGCAGTACTTC

v_call: TRBV27
j_call: TRBJ2-3
d_call: TRBD2
clone_size: NA
cdr3_aa: CASSSRLAGVVDTQYF
cdr3_nt: TGTGCCAGCAGTTCACGACTAGCGGGAGTGGTAGATACGCAGTATTTT

v_call: TRBV20-1
j_call: TRBJ1-1
d_call: NA
clone_size: NA
cdr3_aa: CSARVEGPNTEAFF
cdr3_nt: TGCAGTGCTAGAGTGGAGGGACCGAACACTGAAGCTTTCTTT

v_call: TRBV2
j_call: TRBJ2-3
d_call: TRBD2
clone_size: few
cdr3_aa: CASLRGNTDTQYF
cdr3_nt: TGTGCCAGCCTGCGGGGGAATACAGATACGCAGTATTTT

v_call: TRBV20-1
j_call: TRBJ1-1
d_call: NA
clone_size: NA
cdr3_aa: CSATRVANTEAFF
cdr3_nt: TGCAGTGCTACCAGGGTGGCGAACACTGAAGCTTTCTTT

v_call: TRBV12-3/TRBV12-4
j_call: TRBJ2-1
d_call: NA
clone_size: NA
cdr3_aa: CASTYGLGRNEQFF
cdr3_nt: TGTGCCAGCACCTATGGCCTAGGTAGGAATGAGCAGTTCTTC

v_call: TRBV20-1
j_call: TRBJ2-1
d_call: TRBD2
clone_size: NA
cdr3_aa: CSARGTGLAVYEQFF
cdr3_nt: TGCAGTGCTAGAGGTACGGGACTAGCGGTTTATGAGCAGTTCTTC

v_call: TRBV4-1
j_call: TRBJ2-7
d_call: NA
clone_size: NA
cdr3_aa: CASSLRAGSNYEQYF
cdr3_nt: TGCGCCAGCAGCCTGCGGGCCGGGTCCAACTACGAGCAGTACTTC

v_call: TRBV19
j_call: TRBJ1-1
d_call: NA
clone_size: NA
cdr3_aa: CASNHLLGPWSTEAFF
cdr3_nt: TGTGCCAGTAACCATTTACTGGGACCCTGGTCCACTGAAGCTTTCTTT

v_call: TRBV7-2
j_call: TRBJ2-3
d_call: NA
clone_size: few
cdr3_aa: CASSSDSDTQYF
cdr3_nt: TGTGCCAGCAGCTCGGACAGTGACACGCAGTATTTT

v_call: TRBV2
j_call: TRBJ1-2
d_call: NA
clone_size: NA
cdr3_aa: CASKTGTRLYGYTF
cdr3_nt: TGTGCCAGCAAAACCGGGACAAGGCTCTATGGCTACACCTTC

v_call: TRBV6-5
j_call: TRBJ2-1
d_call: NA
clone_size: NA
cdr3_aa: CASSPLDVDSYNEQFF
cdr3_nt: TGTGCCAGCAGTCCCCTAGACGTGGACTCCTACAATGAGCAGTTCTTC

v_call: TRBV6-6
j_call: TRBJ1-1
d_call: NA
clone_size: once
cdr3_aa: CASLRGTVTEAFF
cdr3_nt: TGTGCCAGCCTGAGGGGGACCGTGACTGAAGCTTTCTTT

v_call: TRBV28
j_call: TRBJ1-5
d_call: TRBD1
clone_size: few
cdr3_aa: CASSPTGTFPQPQHF
cdr3_nt: TGTGCCAGCAGCCCGACAGGGACCTTTCCTCAGCCCCAGCATTTT

v_call: TRBV20-1
j_call: TRBJ2-1
d_call: TRBD2
clone_size: NA
cdr3_aa: CSAPSGRARYNEQFF
cdr3_nt: TGCAGTGCTCCTAGCGGGAGGGCACGATACAATGAGCAGTTCTTC

v_call: TRBV7-9
j_call: TRBJ2-2
d_call: NA
clone_size: NA
cdr3_aa: CASSLPPSRTVANTGELFF
cdr3_nt: TGTGCCAGCAGCCTCCCCCCTTCGAGGACTGTTGCGAACACCGGGGAGCTGTTTTTT

v_call: TRBV3-1
j_call: TRBJ1-6
d_call: NA
clone_size: NA
cdr3_aa: CASGRDSNSPPHF
cdr3_nt: TGTGCCAGCGGACGAGATTCCAATTCACCCCCCCACTTT

v_call: TRBV3-1
j_call: TRBJ2-2
d_call: NA
clone_size: NA
cdr3_aa: CASSQDWTGELFF
cdr3_nt: TGTGCCAGCAGCCAAGACTGGACCGGGGAGCTGTTTTTT

v_call: TRBV12-5
j_call: TRBJ2-3
d_call: TRBD1
clone_size: NA
cdr3_aa: CASGLVLGQGAADTQYF
cdr3_nt: TGTGCTAGTGGTTTGGTACTGGGACAGGGAGCCGCAGATACGCAGTATTTT

v_call: TRBV11-2
j_call: TRBJ1-4
d_call: NA
clone_size: NA
cdr3_aa: CASSQGAELFF
cdr3_nt: TGTGCCAGCAGCCAAGGGGCAGAACTGTTTTTT

v_call: TRBV20-1
j_call: TRBJ2-3
d_call: NA
clone_size: NA
cdr3_aa: CSARDRGAGDTQYF
cdr3_nt: TGCAGTGCTAGAGATCGGGGGGCCGGAGATACGCAGTATTTT

v_call: TRBV3-1
j_call: TRBJ2-7
d_call: NA
clone_size: NA
cdr3_aa: CASSQDRRLYSYEQYF
cdr3_nt: TGTGCCAGCAGCCAAGATCGGCGGTTATATTCCTACGAGCAGTACTTC

v_call: TRBV7-2
j_call: TRBJ2-3
d_call: NA
clone_size: NA
cdr3_aa: CASSLAFVGTDTQYF
cdr3_nt: TGTGCCAGCAGCTTAGCCTTTGTGGGCACAGATACGCAGTATTTT

v_call: TRBV7-9
j_call: TRBJ2-5
d_call: TRBD1
clone_size: NA
cdr3_aa: CASSARTGFQETQYF
cdr3_nt: TGTGCCAGCAGCGCCCGGACAGGGTTCCAAGAGACCCAGTACTTC

v_call: TRBV4-3
j_call: TRBJ1-3
d_call: TRBD1
clone_size: NA
cdr3_aa: CASSQEQGYSGNTIYF
cdr3_nt: TGCGCCAGCAGCCAAGAACAGGGGTATTCTGGAAACACCATATATTTT

v_call: TRBV5-6
j_call: TRBJ2-3
d_call: TRBD2
clone_size: NA
cdr3_aa: CASSTLLAGVGDTQYF
cdr3_nt: TGTGCCAGCAGCACCCTACTAGCGGGAGTTGGGGATACGCAGTATTTT

v_call: TRBV20-1
j_call: TRBJ2-3
d_call: NA
clone_size: few
cdr3_aa: CSAPFQGLTQYF
cdr3_nt: TGCAGTGCTCCCTTCCAGGGTCTTACGCAGTATTTT

v_call: TRBV3-1
j_call: TRBJ1-2
d_call: NA
clone_size: few
cdr3_aa: CASSQDQGNGYTF
cdr3_nt: TGTGCCAGCAGCCAAGATCAGGGGAATGGCTACACCTTC

v_call: TRBV29-1
j_call: TRBJ2-5
d_call: NA
clone_size: NA
cdr3_aa: CSVGSQGRETQYF
cdr3_nt: TGCAGCGTTGGCTCCCAGGGGAGAGAGACCCAGTACTTC

v_call: TRBV4-3
j_call: TRBJ2-7
d_call: NA
clone_size: few
cdr3_aa: CASRGGLSGTYEQYF
cdr3_nt: TGCGCCAGCAGGGGGGGGCTTAGCGGAACCTACGAGCAGTACTTC

v_call: TRBV6-5
j_call: TRBJ1-1
d_call: TRBD1
clone_size: once
cdr3_aa: CASSYSQGAGTEAFF
cdr3_nt: TGTGCCAGCAGTTACTCGCAGGGGGCAGGCACTGAAGCTTTCTTT

v_call: TRBV12-3/TRBV12-4
j_call: TRBJ1-2
d_call: TRBD1
clone_size: NA
cdr3_aa: CASSSRQGPANYGYTF
cdr3_nt: TGTGCCAGCAGTTCTCGACAGGGGCCTGCTAACTATGGCTACACCTTC

v_call: TRBV21-1
j_call: TRBJ2-1
d_call: NA
clone_size: many
cdr3_aa: CASSNEVSSYNEQFF
cdr3_nt: TGTGCCAGCAGCAACGAAGTGAGCTCCTACAATGAGCAGTTCTTC

v_call: TRBV20-1
j_call: TRBJ2-3
d_call: NA
clone_size: few
cdr3_aa: CSARLGVDTQYF
cdr3_nt: TGCAGTGCTAGGTTAGGGGTAGATACGCAGTATTTT

v_call: TRBV20-1
j_call: TRBJ1-2
d_call: NA
clone_size: NA
cdr3_aa: CSAWTSNYGYTF
cdr3_nt: TGCAGTGCCTGGACATCTAACTATGGCTACACCTTC

v_call: TRBV5-1
j_call: TRBJ2-7
d_call: TRBD1
clone_size: NA
cdr3_aa: CASSLETGGKGEQYF
cdr3_nt: TGCGCCAGCAGCTTGGAGACAGGGGGAAAGGGCGAGCAGTACTTC